The entry below gives a single TCR beta chain sequence along with its context. The data originate from a study of early T cells in non-severe SARS-CoV-2 infection. TCRdb reanalysed the 5' RACE reads using MiXCR and keeps one entry per CDR3 protein. In the table there are around 26,000 distinct CDR3 sequences, approximately 5.1% of which are singletons. This CDR3 spans 15 amino acids. The V and J ends lost 5 bases and 3 bases respectively, with 17 bases between them. CDR1 and CDR2 from the germline V gene are DFQATT and SNEGSKA (reference sequence). The J gene is TRBJ1-5, the V gene TRBV20-1; possibly TRBD1 for D (6 bases). This sequence was found in an adult who was a healthcare worker with PCR-confirmed SARS-CoV-2 infection or an uninfected control (not recorded which). The sample taken for sequencing was whole blood. The CDR3 loop is CSAPIGGRDNQPQHF. In DNA form, the CDR3 reads TGCAGTGCTCCTATCGGGGGGCGAGACAATCAGCCCCAGCATTTT.